This entry lists 23 T cell receptor beta chains sequenced from one sample in a study of T cell responses to AZD1222 COVID-19 vaccine. Produced via immunoSEQ multiplex PCR; TCRdb's table is partial and in-frame only. The repertoire consists of 150,000 to 200,000 clones, with 87% occurring once and the leading ten covering approximately 2.5%. The sequencing here drew on peripheral blood, taken on day 0 of MenACWY control vaccination. The source is an adult in good health.

The chain combines TRBV7-9 with TRBJ2-7, with 9 bases lining up with TRBD2. V lost 4 bases, J lost 1 base, and 5 bases stayed unmatched. CDR3 length equals 15 residues. CDR1 and CDR2 (germline): SEHNR, FQNEAQ (reference sequence). The CDR3 is CASSSTSGPSYEQYF. CDR3 coding DNA: TGTGCCAGCAGCTCGACTAGCGGACCTTCCTACGAGCAGTACTTC.

This clone was seen just once. The CDR3 region is CASSWARDEQYF. The CDR3 nucleotides read TGTGCCAGCAGCTGGGCCCGAGACGAGCAGTACTTC. The chain is built from TRBV7-9 and TRBJ2-7; unclear D gene. CDR1 SEHNR and CDR2 FQNEAQ come from the germline V gene (reference sequence). The ends were cut back, 4 bases at V and 5 bases at J, with 9 bases in the middle. This CDR3 is built from 12 residues.

The CDR3 coding sequence is TGTGCCAGCAGCGACAGGCCCTCGGGACAGCATACCTACGAGCAGTACTTC. Residues: CASSDRPSGQHTYEQYF. This rearrangement joins TRBV21-1 to TRBJ2-7; the D call of TRBD1 is as the table states it, not checked on the DNA. TRBV21-1 is recorded as a pseudogene. The CDR3 runs 17 residues.

The chain uses TRBV6-5 and TRBJ2-1; D could derive from TRBD1 or TRBD2 (5 bases each). CDR1 and CDR2 from the germline V gene are MNHEY and SVGAGI. V was pared by 4 bases and J by 6 bases, with 13 bases between. The CDR3 spans 14 residues. In DNA form, the CDR3 reads TGTGCCAGCAGTTGGGACCGGATCACCAATGAGCAGTTCTTC. It yields the protein CASSWDRITNEQFF.

V gene TRBV9 combines with J gene TRBJ2-3, with D perhaps matching TRBD2 (6 bases). The germline gives CDR1 SGDLS, CDR2 YYNGEE. V was cut by 0 bases and J by 3 bases, with 11 bases left in between. This CDR3 comprises 15 residues. In nucleotides, the CDR3 is TGTGCCAGCAGCGTAGAGGGCGGGACTACAGATACGCAGTATTTT. Its protein product is CASSVEGGTTDTQYF.

V usage is TRBV4-1 and J usage is TRBJ1-1; D is unresolved. Germline V gene sequence: CDR1 MGHRA, CDR2 YSYEKL. Trimming cost V 1 base and J 1 base, with 13 bases left between them. This CDR3 contains 16 residues. Written as DNA, the CDR3 is TGCGCCAGCAGCCAAGGGTTGATCCTGGGGAACACTGAAGCTTTCTTT. Its protein is CASSQGLILGNTEAFF.

This chain joins TRBV3-1 (or the pseudogene TRBV3-2) and TRBJ2-6; D is undetermined. Germline V lookup: CDR1 LGHDT, CDR2 YNNKEL (reference sequence). V shed 4 bases and J shed 4 bases, with 11 bases lying between them. The CDR3 runs 15 residues. The CDR3 sequence is CASSRAGWGANVLTF. CDR3 bases: TGTGCCAGCAGCCGGGCCGGGTGGGGGGCCAACGTCCTGACTTTC.

The V gene is TRBV7-9, the J gene TRBJ1-2; D may be TRBD1 (6 bases). Germline V gene data show CDR1 as SEHNR and CDR2 as FQNEAQ (reference sequence). There are 16 residues in the CDR3. Between the trimmed V and J ends, which lost 3 bases and 7 bases, there was a span of 21 bases. CDR3 sequence reads: CASSFLSTGGKGGYTF. Written as DNA, the CDR3 is TGTGCCAGCAGCTTTCTATCGACCGGGGGCAAGGGTGGCTACACCTTC.

This sequence joins TRBV7-2 and TRBJ2-1, with 13 bases identical to TRBD2. The CDR3 spans 17 residues. V shed 5 bases, J shed 10 bases, and the junction held 14 bases outside the gene matches. Germline lookup yields CDR1 SGHTA and CDR2 FQGNSA. CDR3 sequence (DNA): TGTGCCAGCAGCCGGACTAGCGGGAGAGTAGCAGAGGGGGAGCAGTTCTTC. This gives the protein CASSRTSGRVAEGEQFF.

The J gene is TRBJ2-3, the V gene TRBV7-9; TRBD2 is a possible D gene (5 bases). Trimming took off 3 bases at V and 1 base at J, with 8 bases between the two ends. The length of the CDR3 is 14 residues. From germline, CDR1 is SEHNR and CDR2 FQNEAQ (reference sequence). The CDR3: CASSFFGGTDTQYF. CDR3 coding DNA: TGTGCCAGCAGCTTTTTCGGGGGCACAGATACGCAGTATTTT.

The V gene is TRBV19, the J gene TRBJ2-5, with 7 bases identical to TRBD2. Germline V gene sequence: CDR1 LNHDA, CDR2 SQIVND (reference sequence). This CDR3 has 14 amino acids. With 9 bases clipped from V and 0 bases from J, the junction kept 7 bases outside the gene matches. CDR3 residues: CASLWGGYQETQYF. The CDR3, as DNA: TGTGCCAGCCTCTGGGGGGGGTACCAAGAGACCCAGTACTTC.

This clone was counted once. The J gene is TRBJ2-1, the V gene TRBV6-5, with D hard to call. V lost 7 bases, J lost 3 bases, and 10 bases lay in between. This CDR3 region has 13 residues. Germline V gene sequence: CDR1 MNHEY, CDR2 SVGAGI. The CDR3 region is CASTPLNYNEQFF. The CDR3 DNA follows: TGTGCCAGCACTCCCCTTAACTACAATGAGCAGTTCTTC.

The chain uses TRBV4-2 and TRBJ2-2; D might be TRBD1 (6 bases). CDR1 and CDR2 from the germline V gene are LGHNA and YNFKEQ. The CDR3 is 15 residues long. Trimming removed 2 bases at V and 2 bases at J, with 9 bases between. The CDR3 DNA is TGTGCCAGCAGCCAACCCGGGACAAACACCGGGGAGCTGTTTTTT. Residues: CASSQPGTNTGELFF.

The chain combines TRBV4-1 with TRBJ1-3; 10 bases are a match to TRBD1. CDR1 is MGHRA, CDR2 YSYEKL, per germline. There are 16 residues in the CDR3. V lost 1 base and J lost 3; bases outside the gene matches: 3. As DNA, the CDR3 is TGCGCCAGCAGCCAAGGACAGGGGGCATTTGGAAACACCATATATTTT. Amino acids: CASSQGQGAFGNTIYF.

This chain links TRBV7-9 with TRBJ2-7; D is perhaps TRBD1 or TRBD2 (5 bases each). V was clipped by 5 bases and J by 3 bases, with 14 bases between them. The CDR3 is 14 amino acids. Germline V gene sequence: CDR1 SEHNR, CDR2 FQNEAQ (reference sequence). CDR3 sequence (DNA): TGTGCCAGCAGCGTGACCGGGACCTTCTACGAGCAGTACTTC. Encoded protein: CASSVTGTFYEQYF.

The chain links TRBV10-3 to TRBJ1-1, with D possibly matching TRBD1 (6 bases). This CDR3 has 13 amino acids. Trimming pared 6 bases from V and 4 bases from J, leaving 12 bases between. The germline V gene has CDR1 ENHRY and CDR2 SYGVKD. CDR3 DNA sequence: TGTGCCATCAGGAGAGTGGACAGCACTGAAGCTTTCTTT. Translating it yields CAIRRVDSTEAFF.

The rearrangement uses TRBV19 and TRBJ2-1; the D call may be TRBD1 or TRBD2 (5 bases each). The CDR3 contains 15 residues. Germline V gene sequence: CDR1 LNHDA, CDR2 SQIVND (reference sequence). The germline V and J ends were trimmed by 5 bases and 12 bases, with 23 bases remaining between them. This CDR3 is CASSVLTRDRGTQFF. In nucleotides, the CDR3 is TGTGCCAGTAGTGTCCTTACCCGGGACCGCGGCACGCAGTTCTTC.

The chain has TRBV19 and TRBJ1-1, with D possibly matching TRBD1 (5 bases). The CDR3 extends over 14 amino acids. V shed 8 bases and J shed 1 base, with 14 bases lying between them. Germline CDR1 and CDR2: LNHDA and SQIVND (reference sequence). CDR3 amino acids: CASQGARRNTEAFF. Written as DNA, the CDR3 is TGTGCCAGTCAAGGGGCTAGGAGGAACACTGAAGCTTTCTTT.

This chain connects TRBV9 to TRBJ2-1; TRBD2 might be the D (5 bases). The CDR3 covers 13 residues. The V end lost 3 bases, the J end lost 9 bases, and 13 bases lay between the germline ends. The germline gives CDR1 SGDLS, CDR2 YYNGEE. The CDR3 sequence: CASSESTSSEQFF. The CDR3 region has the DNA TGTGCCAGCAGCGAGTCCACTAGTTCTGAGCAGTTCTTC.

The chain uses TRBV10-3 and TRBJ2-1; TRBD2 agrees at 11 bases. This CDR3 comprises 17 residues. Trimming at V came to 0 bases and at J to 9 bases, leaving 10 bases not matched to a gene. Germline V gene sequence: CDR1 ENHRY, CDR2 SYGVKD. CDR3 residues: CAISESSSGGAFSEQFF. As DNA, the CDR3 is TGTGCCATCAGTGAGTCGAGTAGCGGGGGGGCCTTCAGTGAGCAGTTCTTC.

Only one count was recorded for this clone. This sequence joins TRBV11-2 and TRBJ2-2; TRBD1 aligns across 7 bases. CDR3 size: 16 residues. After removal of 5 bases from V and 4 bases from J, the junction contained 10 bases not matched to a gene. CDR1 and CDR2 from the germline V gene are SGHAT and FQNNGV. Here the CDR3 DNA reads TGTGCCAGCAGCGACCCCGGGGCAGGGGGCACCGGGGAGCTGTTTTTT. Its translation is CASSDPGAGGTGELFF.

V is TRBV4-1 and J is TRBJ1-1; D is uncertain. Germline V CDR1 and CDR2: MGHRA, YSYEKL. CDR3 length: 13 residues. The V and J ends lost 6 bases and 3 bases respectively, with 11 bases between them. The CDR3 reads CASSPGGYTEAFF. As DNA, the CDR3 is TGCGCCAGCAGTCCCGGCGGGTACACTGAAGCTTTCTTT.

The chain employs TRBV6-5 and TRBJ2-5, with D perhaps being TRBD1 or TRBD2 (5 bases each). The CDR3 is 14 residues long. Germline V lookup: CDR1 MNHEY, CDR2 SVGAGI. V gave up 2 bases and J gave up 3 bases, with 10 bases separating them. CDR3 in amino acids: CASSYPGPKETQYF. CDR3 DNA: TGTGCCAGCAGTTACCCGGGGCCTAAAGAGACCCAGTACTTC.